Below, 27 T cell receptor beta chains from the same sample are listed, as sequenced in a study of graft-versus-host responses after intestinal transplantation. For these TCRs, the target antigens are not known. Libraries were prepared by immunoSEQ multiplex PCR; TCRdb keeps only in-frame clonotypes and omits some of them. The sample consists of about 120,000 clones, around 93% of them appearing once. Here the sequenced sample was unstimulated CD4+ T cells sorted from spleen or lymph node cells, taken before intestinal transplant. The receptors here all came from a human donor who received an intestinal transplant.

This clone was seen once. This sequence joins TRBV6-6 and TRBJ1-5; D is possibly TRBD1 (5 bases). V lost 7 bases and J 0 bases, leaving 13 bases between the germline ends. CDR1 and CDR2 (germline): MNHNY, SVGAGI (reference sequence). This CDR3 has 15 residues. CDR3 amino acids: CASTRDGNSNQPQHF. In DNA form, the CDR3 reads TGTGCCAGCACCAGGGACGGGAATAGCAATCAGCCCCAGCATTTT.

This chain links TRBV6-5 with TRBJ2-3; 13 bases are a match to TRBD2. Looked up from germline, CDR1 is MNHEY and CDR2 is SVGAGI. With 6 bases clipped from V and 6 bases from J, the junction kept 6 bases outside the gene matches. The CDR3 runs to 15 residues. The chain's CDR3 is CASSRLAGGVDTQYF. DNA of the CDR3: TGTGCCAGCAGCCGACTAGCGGGAGGAGTGGATACGCAGTATTTT.

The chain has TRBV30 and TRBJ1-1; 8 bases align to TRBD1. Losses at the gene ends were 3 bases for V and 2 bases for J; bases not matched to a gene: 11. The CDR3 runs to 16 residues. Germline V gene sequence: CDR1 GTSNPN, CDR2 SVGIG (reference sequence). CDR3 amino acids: CAWRDLGGQGNTEAFF. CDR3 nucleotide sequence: TGTGCCTGGAGGGACCTCGGAGGACAGGGTAACACTGAAGCTTTCTTT.

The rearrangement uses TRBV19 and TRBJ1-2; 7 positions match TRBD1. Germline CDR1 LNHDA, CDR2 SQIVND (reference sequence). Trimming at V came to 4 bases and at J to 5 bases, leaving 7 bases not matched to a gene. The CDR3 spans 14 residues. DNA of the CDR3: TGTGCCAGTAGTACCCGACAGGGTACGTATGGCTACACCTTC. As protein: CASSTRQGTYGYTF.

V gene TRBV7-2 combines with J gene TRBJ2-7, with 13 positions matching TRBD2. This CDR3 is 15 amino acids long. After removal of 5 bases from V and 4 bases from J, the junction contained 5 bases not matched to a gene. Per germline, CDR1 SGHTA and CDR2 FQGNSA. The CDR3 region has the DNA TGTGCCAGCAGCCATACTAGCGGGAGGGCTTACGAGCAGTACTTC. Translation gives CASSHTSGRAYEQYF. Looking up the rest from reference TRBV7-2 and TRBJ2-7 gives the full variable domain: GAGVSQSPSNKVTEKGKDVELRCDPISGHTALYWYRQSLGQGLEFLIYFQGNSAPDKSGLPSDRFSAERTGGSVSTLTIQRTQQEDSAVYLCASSHTSGRAYEQYFGPGTRLTVT.

The CDR3 protein is CASSSDRMDTQYF. The CDR3 coding sequence is TGTGCCAGCAGCTCCGACAGGATGGATACGCAGTATTTT. V is TRBV11-2 and J is TRBJ2-3; perhaps TRBD1 as D (6 bases). CDR3 length: 13 amino acids. CDR1 and CDR2 (germline): SGHAT, FQNNGV. Trimming took 4 bases from V and 6 from J, leaving 11 bases between them.

The CDR3 is CASKFDRGVGYTF. In nucleotides, the CDR3 is TGTGCCAGTAAGTTCGACAGGGGAGTTGGCTACACCTTC. The chain couples TRBV6-5 to TRBJ1-2; the match to TRBD1 covers 8 bases. Per the germline V gene, CDR1 is MNHEY and CDR2 is SVGAGI. V was pared by 9 bases and J by 7 bases, with 10 bases of the junction left unmatched. This CDR3 comprises 13 residues.

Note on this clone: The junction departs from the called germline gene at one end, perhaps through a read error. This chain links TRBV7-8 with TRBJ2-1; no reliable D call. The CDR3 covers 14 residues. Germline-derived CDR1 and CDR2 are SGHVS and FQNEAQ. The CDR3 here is CASSRTPGYSEQFF. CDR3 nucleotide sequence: TGTGCCAGCAGCCGGACCCCCGGTTACAGTGAGCAGTTCTTC.

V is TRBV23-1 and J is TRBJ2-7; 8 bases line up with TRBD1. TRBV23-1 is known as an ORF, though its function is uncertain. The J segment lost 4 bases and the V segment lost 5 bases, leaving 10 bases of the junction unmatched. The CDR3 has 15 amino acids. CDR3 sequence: CASSNGQGARYEQYF. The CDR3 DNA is TGCGCCAGCAGTAACGGACAGGGCGCCAGATACGAGCAGTACTTC.

Written as DNA, the CDR3 is TGTGCCAGCAGTTACTCGCCGGGGGCAGCCTACGAGCAGTACTTC. Its protein product is CASSYSPGAAYEQYF. This chain links TRBV6-5 with TRBJ2-7, with D possibly being TRBD1 or TRBD2 (6 bases each). The CDR3 is made up of 15 amino acids. Germline values: CDR1 MNHEY, CDR2 SVGAGI. Trimming stripped 0 bases from V and 2 bases from J, with 11 bases between.

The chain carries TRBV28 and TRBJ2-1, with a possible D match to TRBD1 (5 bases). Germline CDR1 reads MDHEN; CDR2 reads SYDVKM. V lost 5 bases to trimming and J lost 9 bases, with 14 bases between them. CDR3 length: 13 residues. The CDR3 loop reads CASSPEWGGEQFF. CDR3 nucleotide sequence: TGTGCCAGCAGTCCCGAATGGGGCGGTGAGCAGTTCTTC.

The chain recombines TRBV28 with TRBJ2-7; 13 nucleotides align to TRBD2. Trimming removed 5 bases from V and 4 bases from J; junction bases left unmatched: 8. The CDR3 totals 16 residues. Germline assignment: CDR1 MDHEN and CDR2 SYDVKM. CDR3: CASSPPGLAGEYEQYF. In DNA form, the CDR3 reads TGTGCCAGCAGTCCCCCCGGACTAGCGGGAGAGTACGAGCAGTACTTC.

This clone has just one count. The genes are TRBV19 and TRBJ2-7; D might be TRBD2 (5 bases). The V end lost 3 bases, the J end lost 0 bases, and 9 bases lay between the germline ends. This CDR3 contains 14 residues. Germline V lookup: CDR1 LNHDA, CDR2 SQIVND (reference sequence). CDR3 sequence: CASSMSGYSYEQYF. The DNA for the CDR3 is TGTGCCAGTAGTATGTCGGGGTACTCCTACGAGCAGTACTTC.

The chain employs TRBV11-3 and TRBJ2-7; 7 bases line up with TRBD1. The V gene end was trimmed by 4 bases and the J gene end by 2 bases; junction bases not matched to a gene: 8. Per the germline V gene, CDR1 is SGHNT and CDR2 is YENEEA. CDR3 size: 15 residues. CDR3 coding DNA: TGTGCCAGCAGCTACGGACAGGTTCCTACCTACGAGCAGTACTTC. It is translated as CASSYGQVPTYEQYF.

This CDR3 is CASSAGFNYGYTF. As DNA, the CDR3 is TGCGCCAGCAGTGCTGGGTTTAACTATGGCTACACCTTC. This chain uses TRBV10-1 with TRBJ1-2; D gene unclear. This CDR3 is built from 13 residues. V lost 4 bases, J lost 1 base, and 7 bases lay in between. Germline lookup yields CDR1 WNHNN and CDR2 SYGVQD (reference sequence).

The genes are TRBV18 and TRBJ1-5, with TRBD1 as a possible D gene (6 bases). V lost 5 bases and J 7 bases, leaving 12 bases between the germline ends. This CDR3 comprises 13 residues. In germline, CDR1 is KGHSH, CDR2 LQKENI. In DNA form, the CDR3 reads TGTGCCAGCTCATCTCAGGGGTGGCAGCCCCAGCATTTT. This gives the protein CASSSQGWQPQHF.

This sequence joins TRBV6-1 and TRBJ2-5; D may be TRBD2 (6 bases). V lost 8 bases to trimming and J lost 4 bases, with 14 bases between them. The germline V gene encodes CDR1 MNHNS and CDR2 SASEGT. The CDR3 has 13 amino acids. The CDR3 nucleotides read TGTGCCAGCCGGTTTGGGAGGCCAGAGACCCAGTACTTC. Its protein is CASRFGRPETQYF.

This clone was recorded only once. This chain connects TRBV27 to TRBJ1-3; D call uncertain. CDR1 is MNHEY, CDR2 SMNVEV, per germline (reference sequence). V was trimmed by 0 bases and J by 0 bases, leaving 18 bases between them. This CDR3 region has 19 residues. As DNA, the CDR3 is TGTGCCAGCAGTTTATCTCCCCCCACACGTTCCACCTCTGGAAACACCATATATTTT. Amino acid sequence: CASSLSPPTRSTSGNTIYF.

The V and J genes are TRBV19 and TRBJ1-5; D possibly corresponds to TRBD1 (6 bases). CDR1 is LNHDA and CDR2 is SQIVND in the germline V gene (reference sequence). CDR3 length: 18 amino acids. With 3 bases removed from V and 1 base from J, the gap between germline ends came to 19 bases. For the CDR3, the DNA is TGTGCCAGTAGTATCCACCCGACAGGCCGAGGAAGCAATCAGCCCCAGCATTTT. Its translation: CASSIHPTGRGSNQPQHF.

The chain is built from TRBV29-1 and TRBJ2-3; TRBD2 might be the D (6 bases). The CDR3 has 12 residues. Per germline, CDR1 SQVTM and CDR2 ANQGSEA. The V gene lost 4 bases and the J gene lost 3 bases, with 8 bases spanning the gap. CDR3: CSVGGGTDTQYF. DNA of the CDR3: TGCAGCGTTGGGGGAGGTACAGATACGCAGTATTTT.

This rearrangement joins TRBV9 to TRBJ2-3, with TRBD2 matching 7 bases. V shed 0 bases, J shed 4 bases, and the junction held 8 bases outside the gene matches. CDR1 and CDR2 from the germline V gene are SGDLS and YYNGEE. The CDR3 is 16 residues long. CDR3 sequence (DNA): TGTGCCAGCAGCGTAGGGGCGGGAGAAGGCTCAGATACGCAGTATTTT. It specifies CASSVGAGEGSDTQYF.

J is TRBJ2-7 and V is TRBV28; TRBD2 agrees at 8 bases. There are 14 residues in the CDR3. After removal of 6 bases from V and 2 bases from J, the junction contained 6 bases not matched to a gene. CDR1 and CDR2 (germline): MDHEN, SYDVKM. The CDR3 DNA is TGTGCCAGCAGCCGAAGGACTAGCACCTACGAGCAGTACTTC. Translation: CASSRRTSTYEQYF.

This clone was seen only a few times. The CDR3, as DNA: TGTGCCAGCAGCTCCTGGGGGGGGAGCTCCTACAATGAGCAGTTCTTC. As protein: CASSSWGGSSYNEQFF. The rearrangement joins TRBV7-9 to TRBJ2-1, with 7 bases identical to TRBD2. V shed 4 bases and J 0 bases; nucleotides not matched to a gene: 6. CDR1 is SEHNR, CDR2 FQNEAQ, per germline (reference sequence). This CDR3 is built from 16 residues.

CDR3 nucleotides: TGTGCCATGCCGCCTTCCGGCGAAGGTAGGACGACTGACCCCTACGAGCAGTACTTC. It encodes CAMPPSGEGRTTDPYEQYF. This chain links TRBV27 with TRBJ2-7; D not resolved. V was clipped by 10 bases and J by 2 bases, with 33 bases between them. Per germline, CDR1 MNHEY and CDR2 SMNVEV (reference sequence). The CDR3 covers 19 residues.

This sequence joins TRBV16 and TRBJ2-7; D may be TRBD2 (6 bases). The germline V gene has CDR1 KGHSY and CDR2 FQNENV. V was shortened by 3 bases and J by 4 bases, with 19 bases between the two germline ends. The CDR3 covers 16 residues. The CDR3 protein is CASSHLGDGGSYEQYF. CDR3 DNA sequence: TGTGCCAGCAGCCATTTAGGGGACGGAGGGTCGTACGAGCAGTACTTC. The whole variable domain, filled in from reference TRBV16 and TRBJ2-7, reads GEEVAQTPKHLVRGEGQKAKLYCAPIKGHSYVFWYQQVLKNEFKFLISFQNENVFDETGMPKERFSAKCLPNSPCSLEIQATKLEDSAVYFCASSHLGDGGSYEQYFGPGTRLTVT.

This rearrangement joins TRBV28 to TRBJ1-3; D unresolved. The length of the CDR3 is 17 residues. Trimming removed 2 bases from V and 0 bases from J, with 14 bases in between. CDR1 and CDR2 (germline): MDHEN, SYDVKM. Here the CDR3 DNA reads TGTGCCAGCAGTTTAGGTTCCCCGGAACTCTCTGGAAACACCATATATTTT. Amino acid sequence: CASSLGSPELSGNTIYF.

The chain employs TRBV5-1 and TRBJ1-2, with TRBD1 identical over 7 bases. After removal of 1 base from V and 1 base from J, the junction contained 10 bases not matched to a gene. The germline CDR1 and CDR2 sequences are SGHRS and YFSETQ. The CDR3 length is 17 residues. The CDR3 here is CASSLKQGPYLNYGYTF. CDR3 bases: TGCGCCAGCAGCTTGAAACAGGGGCCTTACCTTAACTATGGCTACACCTTC. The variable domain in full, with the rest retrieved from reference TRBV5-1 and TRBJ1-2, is KAGVTQTPRYLIKTRGQQVTLSCSPISGHRSVSWYQQTPGQGLQFLFEYFSETQRNKGNFPGRFSGRQFSNSRSEMNVSTLELGDSALYLCASSLKQGPYLNYGYTFGSGTRLTVV.